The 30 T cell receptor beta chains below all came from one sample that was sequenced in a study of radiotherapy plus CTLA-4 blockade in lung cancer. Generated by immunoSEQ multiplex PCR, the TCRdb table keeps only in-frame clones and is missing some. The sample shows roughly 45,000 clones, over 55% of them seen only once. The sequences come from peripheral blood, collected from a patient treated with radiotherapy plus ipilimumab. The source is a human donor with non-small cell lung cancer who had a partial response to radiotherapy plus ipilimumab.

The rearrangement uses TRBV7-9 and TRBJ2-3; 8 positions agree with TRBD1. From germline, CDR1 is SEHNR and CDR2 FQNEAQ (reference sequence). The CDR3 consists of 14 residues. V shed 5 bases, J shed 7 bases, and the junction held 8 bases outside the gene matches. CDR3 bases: TGTGCCAGCAGCCCAGGACAGGGAGGTAATACGCAGTATTTT. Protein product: CASSPGQGGNTQYF.

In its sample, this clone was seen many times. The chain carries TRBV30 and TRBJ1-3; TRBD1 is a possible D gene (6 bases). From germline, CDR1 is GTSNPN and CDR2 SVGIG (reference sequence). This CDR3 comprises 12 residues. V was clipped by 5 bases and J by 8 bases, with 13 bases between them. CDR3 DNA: TGTGCCTGGGGACAGCCCGAGGACACCATATATTTT. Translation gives CAWGQPEDTIYF.

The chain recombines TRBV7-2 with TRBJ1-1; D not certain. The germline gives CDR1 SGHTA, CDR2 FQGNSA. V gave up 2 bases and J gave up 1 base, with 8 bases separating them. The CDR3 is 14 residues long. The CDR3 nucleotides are TGTGCCAGCAGCTTAATGCCGAGGAACACTGAAGCTTTCTTT. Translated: CASSLMPRNTEAFF.

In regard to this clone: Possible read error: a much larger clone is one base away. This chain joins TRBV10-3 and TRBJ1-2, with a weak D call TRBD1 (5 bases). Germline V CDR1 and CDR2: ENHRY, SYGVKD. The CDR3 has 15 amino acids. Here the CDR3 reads CTISEAGGIDYGYTF. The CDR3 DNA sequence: TGTACCATCAGTGAGGCGGGGGGAATCGACTATGGCTACACCTTC.

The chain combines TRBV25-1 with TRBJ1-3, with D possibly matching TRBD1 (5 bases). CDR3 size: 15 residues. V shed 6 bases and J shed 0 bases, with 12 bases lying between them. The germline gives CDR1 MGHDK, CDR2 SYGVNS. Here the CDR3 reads CASSYQGSSGNTIYF. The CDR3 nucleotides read TGTGCCAGCAGCTATCAGGGTTCCTCTGGAAACACCATATATTTT.

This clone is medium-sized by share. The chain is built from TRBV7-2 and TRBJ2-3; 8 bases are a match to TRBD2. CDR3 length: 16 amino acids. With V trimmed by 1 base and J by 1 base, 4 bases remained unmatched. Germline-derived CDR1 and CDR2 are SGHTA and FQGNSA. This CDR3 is CASSLEWRGGTDTQYF. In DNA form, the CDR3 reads TGTGCCAGCAGCTTAGAATGGCGGGGGGGCACAGATACGCAGTATTTT.

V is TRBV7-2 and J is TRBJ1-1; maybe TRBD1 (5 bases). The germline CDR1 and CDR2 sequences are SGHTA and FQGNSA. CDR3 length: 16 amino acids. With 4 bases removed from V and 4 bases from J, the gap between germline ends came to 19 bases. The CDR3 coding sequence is TGTGCCAGCAGCTGGGGTGGCAGGGTAGGAAGCACTGAAGCTTTCTTT. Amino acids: CASSWGGRVGSTEAFF.

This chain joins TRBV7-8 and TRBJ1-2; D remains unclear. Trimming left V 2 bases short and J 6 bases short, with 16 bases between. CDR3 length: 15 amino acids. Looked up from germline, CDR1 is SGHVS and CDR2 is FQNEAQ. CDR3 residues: CASSLSSRSPDGYTF. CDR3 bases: TGTGCCAGCAGCTTAAGTTCCCGGAGTCCAGATGGCTACACCTTC.

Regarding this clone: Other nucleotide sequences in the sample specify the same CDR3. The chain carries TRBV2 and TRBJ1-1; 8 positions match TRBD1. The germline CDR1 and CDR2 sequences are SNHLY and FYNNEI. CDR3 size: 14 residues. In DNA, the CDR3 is TGTGCTTCCGAAAGTGGGACAGGGAACACTGAAGCTTTCTTT. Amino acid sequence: CASESGTGNTEAFF.

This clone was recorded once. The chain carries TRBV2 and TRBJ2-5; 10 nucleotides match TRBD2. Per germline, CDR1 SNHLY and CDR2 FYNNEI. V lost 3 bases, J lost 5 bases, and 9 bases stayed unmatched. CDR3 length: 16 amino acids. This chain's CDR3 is CASSELGAGGAETQYF. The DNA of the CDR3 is TGTGCCAGCAGTGAGCTCGGAGCGGGGGGGGCGGAGACCCAGTACTTC.

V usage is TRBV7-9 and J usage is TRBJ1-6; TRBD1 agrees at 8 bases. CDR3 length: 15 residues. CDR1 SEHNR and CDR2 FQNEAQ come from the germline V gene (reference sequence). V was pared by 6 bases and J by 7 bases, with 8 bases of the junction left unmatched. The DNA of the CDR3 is TGTGCCAGCAGTCCCCAGGGGGCGGGCAATTCACCCCTCCACTTT. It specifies CASSPQGAGNSPLHF.

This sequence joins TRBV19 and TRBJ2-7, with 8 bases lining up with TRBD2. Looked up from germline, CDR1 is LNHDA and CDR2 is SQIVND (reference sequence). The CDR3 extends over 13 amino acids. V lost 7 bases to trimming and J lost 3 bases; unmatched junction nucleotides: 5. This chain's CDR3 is CASNKRELYEQYF. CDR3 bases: TGTGCCAGTAATAAGCGGGAGCTCTACGAGCAGTACTTC.

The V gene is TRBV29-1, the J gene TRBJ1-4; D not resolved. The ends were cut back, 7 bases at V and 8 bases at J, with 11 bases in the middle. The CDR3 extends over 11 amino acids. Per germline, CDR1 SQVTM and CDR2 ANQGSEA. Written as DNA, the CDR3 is TGCAGCGGAGGAGGAGGGGAAAAACTGTTTTTT. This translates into CSGGGGEKLFF.

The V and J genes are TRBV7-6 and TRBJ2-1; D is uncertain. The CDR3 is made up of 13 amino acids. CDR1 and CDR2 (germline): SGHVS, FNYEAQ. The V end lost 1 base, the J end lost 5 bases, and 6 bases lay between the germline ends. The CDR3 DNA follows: TGTGCCAGCAGCTTAGGCAGGAACAATGAGCAGTTCTTC. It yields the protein CASSLGRNNEQFF. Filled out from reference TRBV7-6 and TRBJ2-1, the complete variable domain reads GAGVSQSPRYKVTKRGQDVALRCDPISGHVSLYWYRQALGQGPEFLTYFNYEAQQDKSGLPNDRFSAERPEGSISTLTIQRTEQRDSAMYRCASSLGRNNEQFFGPGTRLTVL.

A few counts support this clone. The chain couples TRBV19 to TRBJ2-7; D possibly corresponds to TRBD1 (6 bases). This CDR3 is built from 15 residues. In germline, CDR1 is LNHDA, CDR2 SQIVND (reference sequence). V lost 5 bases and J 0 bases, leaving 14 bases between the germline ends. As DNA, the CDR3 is TGTGCCAGTAGTCCAACTTTGGACAGCTCCTACGAGCAGTACTTC. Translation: CASSPTLDSSYEQYF.

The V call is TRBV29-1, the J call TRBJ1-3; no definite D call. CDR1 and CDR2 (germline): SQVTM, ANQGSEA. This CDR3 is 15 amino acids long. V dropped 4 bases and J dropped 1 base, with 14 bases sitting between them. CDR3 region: CSVGAQRESGNTIYF. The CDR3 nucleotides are TGCAGCGTTGGAGCCCAAAGGGAGTCTGGAAACACCATATATTTT.

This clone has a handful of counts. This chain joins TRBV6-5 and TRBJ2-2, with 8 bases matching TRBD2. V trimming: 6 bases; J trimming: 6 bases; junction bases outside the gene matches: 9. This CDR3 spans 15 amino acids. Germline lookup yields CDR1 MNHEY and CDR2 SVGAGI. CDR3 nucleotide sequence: TGTGCCAGCAGCGTTACGGGACTAGTTGCCGGGGAGCTGTTTTTT. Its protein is CASSVTGLVAGELFF.

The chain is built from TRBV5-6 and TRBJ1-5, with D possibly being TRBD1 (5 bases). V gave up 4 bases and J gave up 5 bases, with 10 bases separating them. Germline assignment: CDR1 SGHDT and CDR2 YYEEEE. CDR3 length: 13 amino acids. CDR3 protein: CASSKSGHQPQHF. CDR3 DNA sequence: TGTGCCAGCAGCAAATCAGGGCATCAGCCCCAGCATTTT.

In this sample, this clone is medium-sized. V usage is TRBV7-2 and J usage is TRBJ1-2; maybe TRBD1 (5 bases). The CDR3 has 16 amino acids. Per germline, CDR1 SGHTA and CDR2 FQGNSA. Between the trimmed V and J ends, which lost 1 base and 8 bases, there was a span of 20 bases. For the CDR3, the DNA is TGTGCCAGCAGCTTAGGGGGTAGCAGGGCTGGGATCGGCTACACCTTC. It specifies CASSLGGSRAGIGYTF.

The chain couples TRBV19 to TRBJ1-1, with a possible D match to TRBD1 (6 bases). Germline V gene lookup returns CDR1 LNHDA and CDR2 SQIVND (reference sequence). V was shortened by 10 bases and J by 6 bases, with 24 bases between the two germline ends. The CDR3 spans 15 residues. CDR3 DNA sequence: TGTGCCACCCGATCCGCGGACAGTCCTCAACCTGAAGCTTTCTTT. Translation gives CATRSADSPQPEAFF. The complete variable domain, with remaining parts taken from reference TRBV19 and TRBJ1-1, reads DGGITQSPKYLFRKEGQNVTLSCEQNLNHDAMYWYRQDPGQGLRLIYYSQIVNDFQKGDIAEGYSVSREKKESFPLTVTSAQKNPTAFYLCATRSADSPQPEAFFGQGTRLTVV.

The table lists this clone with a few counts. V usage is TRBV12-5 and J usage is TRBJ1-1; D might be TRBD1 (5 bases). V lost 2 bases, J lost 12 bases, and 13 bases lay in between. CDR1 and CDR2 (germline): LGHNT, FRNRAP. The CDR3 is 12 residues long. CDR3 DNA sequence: TGTGCTAGTGGTTTGTGGGATCAGGGAACTTTCTTT. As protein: CASGLWDQGTFF. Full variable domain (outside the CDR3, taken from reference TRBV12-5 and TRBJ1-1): DARVTQTPRHKVTEMGQEVTMRCQPILGHNTVFWYRQTMMQGLELLAYFRNRAPLDDSGMPKDRFSAEMPDATLATLKIQPSEPRDSAVYFCASGLWDQGTFFGQGTRLTVV.

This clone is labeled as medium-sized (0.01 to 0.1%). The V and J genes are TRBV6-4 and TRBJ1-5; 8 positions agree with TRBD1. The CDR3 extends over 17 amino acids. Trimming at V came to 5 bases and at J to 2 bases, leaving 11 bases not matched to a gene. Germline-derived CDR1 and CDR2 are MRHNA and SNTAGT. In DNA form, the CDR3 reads TGTGCCAGCAGTCCTATGGGACAGGCGAAGGGCAATCAGCCCCAGCATTTT. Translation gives CASSPMGQAKGNQPQHF.

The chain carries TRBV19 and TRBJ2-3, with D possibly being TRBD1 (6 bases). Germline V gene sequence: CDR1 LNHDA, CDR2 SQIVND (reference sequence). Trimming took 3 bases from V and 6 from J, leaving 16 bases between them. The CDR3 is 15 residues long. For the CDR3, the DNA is TGTGCCAGTAGTATCCGAAGGGGGAGCTTGGATACGCAGTATTTT. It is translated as CASSIRRGSLDTQYF.

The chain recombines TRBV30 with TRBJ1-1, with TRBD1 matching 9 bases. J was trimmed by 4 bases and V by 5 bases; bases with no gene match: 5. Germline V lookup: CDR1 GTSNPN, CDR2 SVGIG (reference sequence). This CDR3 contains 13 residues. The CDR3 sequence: CAWDRGSATEAFF. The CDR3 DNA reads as TGTGCCTGGGACAGGGGGTCGGCCACTGAAGCTTTCTTT.

CDR3 in DNA: TGTGCCAGTCAAACACAGGGCATAAACAATCAGCCCCAGCATTTT. Its translation is CASQTQGINNQPQHF. This chain uses TRBV6-6 with TRBJ1-5, with a tentative D call TRBD1 (6 bases). This CDR3 contains 15 residues. Germline V CDR1 and CDR2: MNHNY, SVGAGI (reference sequence). The V and J ends lost 9 bases and 3 bases respectively, with 18 bases between them.

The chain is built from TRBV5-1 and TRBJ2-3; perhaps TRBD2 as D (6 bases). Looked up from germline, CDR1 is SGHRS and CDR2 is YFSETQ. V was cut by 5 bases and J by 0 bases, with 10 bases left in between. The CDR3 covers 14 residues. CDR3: CASSGGTSTDTQYF. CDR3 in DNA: TGCGCCAGCAGTGGGGGGACTAGCACAGATACGCAGTATTTT.

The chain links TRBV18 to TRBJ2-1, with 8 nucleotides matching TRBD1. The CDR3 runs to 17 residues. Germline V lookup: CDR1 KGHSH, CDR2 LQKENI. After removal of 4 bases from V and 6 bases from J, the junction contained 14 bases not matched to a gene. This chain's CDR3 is CASSRRQGAEGSNEQFF. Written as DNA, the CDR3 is TGTGCCAGCTCACGACGCCAGGGGGCGGAGGGGAGCAATGAGCAGTTCTTC.

The CDR3 bases are TGTGCCAGCAGCCTCACCAGTGCACAGCCCCAGCATTTT. This sequence encodes CASSLTSAQPQHF. The genes are TRBV13 and TRBJ1-5, with D uncertain. CDR3 length: 13 amino acids. V lost 5 bases and J 7 bases, leaving 12 bases between the germline ends. Germline CDR1 and CDR2: PRHDT and FYEKMQ (reference sequence).

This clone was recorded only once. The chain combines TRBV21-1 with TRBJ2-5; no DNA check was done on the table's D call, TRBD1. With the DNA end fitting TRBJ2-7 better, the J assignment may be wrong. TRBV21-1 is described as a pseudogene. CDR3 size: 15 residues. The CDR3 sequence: CASSKVRDTSYEQYF. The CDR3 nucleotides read TGTGCCAGCAGCAAAGTACGGGACACCTCCTACGAGCAGTACTTC.

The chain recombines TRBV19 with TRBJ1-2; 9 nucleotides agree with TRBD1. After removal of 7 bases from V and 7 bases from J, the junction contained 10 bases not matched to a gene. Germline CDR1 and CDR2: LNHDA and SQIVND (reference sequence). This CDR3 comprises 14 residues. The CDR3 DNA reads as TGTGCCAGTATCGACCCCGGGACAGGGTTTGGCTACACCTTC. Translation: CASIDPGTGFGYTF. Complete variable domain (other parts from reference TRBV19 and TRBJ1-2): DGGITQSPKYLFRKEGQNVTLSCEQNLNHDAMYWYRQDPGQGLRLIYYSQIVNDFQKGDIAEGYSVSREKKESFPLTVTSAQKNPTAFYLCASIDPGTGFGYTFGSGTRLTVV.